These T cell receptor beta chains were read from a single sample in a study of cytomegalovirus exposure and HLA in healthy donors. Data came from immunoSEQ multiplex PCR; TCRdb stores just in-frame clones and leaves some out. Altogether about 94,000 clones are present, about 80% being singletons, with the ten largest covering around 0.74%. The sequenced material came from PBMCs. The receptors derive from an older woman in good health and CMV-seronegative. Both conserved end residues are part of each CDR3. The D gene is left open where the match is weak. Clone size is stated in some rows and not others, as once, few, many or a class when expanded.

>TRBV5-1|TRBJ2-1|.|TRBD1
TGCGCCAGCAGCTTCGGACAGGGGGCCTACAATGAGCAGTTCTTC
CASSFGQGAYNEQFF
>TRBV6-1|TRBJ2-7|.|TRBD1
TGTGCCAGCAGAAACGGAGGACAGGCCCTCTACGAGCAGTACTTC
CASRNGGQALYEQYF
>TRBV6-1|TRBJ2-1|.|TRBD1
TGTGCCAGCAGTGTCACTCGGGACAGGGGGCGGTATGAGCAGTTCTTC
CASSVTRDRGRYEQFF
>TRBV2|TRBJ1-1|.|.
TGTGCCAGCAGAGACACAGGGAGAGCTTTCTTT
CASRDTGRAFF
>TRBV6-5|TRBJ1-1|.|TRBD1
TGTGCCAGTCAGTCAGGGGGCTGGAACACTGAAGCTTTCTTT
CASQSGGWNTEAFF
>TRBV18|TRBJ1-2|.|TRBD1
TGTGCCAGCTCACCAAGACCGGGACAGGGGGAGGGCTACACCTTC
CASSPRPGQGEGYTF
>TRBV6-5|TRBJ2-7|.|TRBD1
TGTGCCACACCCTCGGGACAGGGGCTTGGCGAGCAGTACTTC
CATPSGQGLGEQYF
>TRBV30|TRBJ1-4|.|.
TGTGCCTGGAGTGTACTACGGGAAAAACTGTTTTTT
CAWSVLREKLFF
>TRBV18|TRBJ1-1|.|.
TGTGCCAGCTCATTACAGGGTGGGTTCGGGAACACTGAAGCTTTCTTT
CASSLQGGFGNTEAFF
>TRBV7-2|TRBJ2-1|.|.
TGTGCCAGCAGCCCCCTAGAGCGGTACAATGAGCAGTTCTTC
CASSPLERYNEQFF
>TRBV9|TRBJ1-4|.|TRBD1
TGTGCCAGCAGCGTAGCTTCCGGGACAGGGGAAAAACTGTTTTTT
CASSVASGTGEKLFF
>TRBV5-5|TRBJ2-7|few|TRBD1
TGTGCCAGCAGCTCCCGGACAGGGTTGCTTGAGCAGTACTTC
CASSSRTGLLEQYF